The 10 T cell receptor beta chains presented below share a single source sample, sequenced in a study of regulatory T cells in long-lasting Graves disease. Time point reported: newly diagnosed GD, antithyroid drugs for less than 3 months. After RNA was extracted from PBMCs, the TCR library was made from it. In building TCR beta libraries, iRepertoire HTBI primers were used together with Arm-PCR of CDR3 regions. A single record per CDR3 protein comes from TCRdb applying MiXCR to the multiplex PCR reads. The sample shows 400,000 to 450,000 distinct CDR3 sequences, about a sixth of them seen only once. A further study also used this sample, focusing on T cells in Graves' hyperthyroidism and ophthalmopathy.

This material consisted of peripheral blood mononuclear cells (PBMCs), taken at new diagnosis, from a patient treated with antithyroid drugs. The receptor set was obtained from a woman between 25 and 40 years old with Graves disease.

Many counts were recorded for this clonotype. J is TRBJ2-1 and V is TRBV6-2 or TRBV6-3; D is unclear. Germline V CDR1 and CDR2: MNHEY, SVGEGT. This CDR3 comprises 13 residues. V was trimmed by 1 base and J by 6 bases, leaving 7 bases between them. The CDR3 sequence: CASSYFPRNEQFF. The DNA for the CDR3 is TGTGCCAGCAGTTACTTCCCTCGCAATGAGCAGTTCTTC.

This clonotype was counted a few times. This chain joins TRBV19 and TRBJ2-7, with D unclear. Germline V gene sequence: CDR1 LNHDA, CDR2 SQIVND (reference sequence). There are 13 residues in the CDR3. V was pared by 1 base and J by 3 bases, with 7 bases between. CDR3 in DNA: TGTGCCAGTAGTATAGGGAGAATCTACGAGCAGTACTTC. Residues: CASSIGRIYEQYF.

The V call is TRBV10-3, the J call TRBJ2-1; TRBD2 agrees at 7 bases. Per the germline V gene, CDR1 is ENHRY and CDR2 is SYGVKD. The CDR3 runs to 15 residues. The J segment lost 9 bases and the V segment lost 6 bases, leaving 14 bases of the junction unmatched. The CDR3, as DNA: TGTGCCATCAGAGCCCAAAGCGGGATTTCCTTTGAGCAGTTCTTC. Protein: CAIRAQSGISFEQFF.

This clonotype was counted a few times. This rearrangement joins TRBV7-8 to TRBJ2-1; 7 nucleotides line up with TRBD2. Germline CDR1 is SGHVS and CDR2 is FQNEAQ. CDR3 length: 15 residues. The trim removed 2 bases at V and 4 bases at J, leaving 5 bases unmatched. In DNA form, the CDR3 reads TGTGCCAGCAGCTTATGGGAGGGCCGGTACAATGAGCAGTTCTTC. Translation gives CASSLWEGRYNEQFF.

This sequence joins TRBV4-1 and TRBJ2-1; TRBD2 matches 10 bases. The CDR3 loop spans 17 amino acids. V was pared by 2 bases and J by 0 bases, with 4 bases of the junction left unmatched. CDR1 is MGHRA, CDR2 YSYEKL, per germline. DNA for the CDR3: TGCGCCAGCAGCCAATCAGGACTAGCGGACTCCTACAATGAGCAGTTCTTC. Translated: CASSQSGLADSYNEQFF.

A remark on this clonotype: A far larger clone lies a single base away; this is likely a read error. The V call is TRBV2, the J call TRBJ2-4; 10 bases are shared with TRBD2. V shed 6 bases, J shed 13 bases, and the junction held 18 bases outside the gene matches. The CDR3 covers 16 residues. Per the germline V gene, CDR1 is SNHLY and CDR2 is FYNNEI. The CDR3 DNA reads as TGTGCCAGCAGGTCCACCCTAGCGGGAGCCTACAATGAGCAGTACTTC. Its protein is CASRSTLAGAYNEQYF.

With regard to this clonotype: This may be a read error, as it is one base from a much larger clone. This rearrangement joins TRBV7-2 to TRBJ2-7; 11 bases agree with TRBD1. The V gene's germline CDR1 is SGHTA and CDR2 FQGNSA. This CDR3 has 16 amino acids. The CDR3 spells CASSPSRDRGYYERYF. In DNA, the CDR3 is TGTGCCAGCAGTCCCTCCCGGGACAGGGGGTACTACGAGCGGTACTTC.

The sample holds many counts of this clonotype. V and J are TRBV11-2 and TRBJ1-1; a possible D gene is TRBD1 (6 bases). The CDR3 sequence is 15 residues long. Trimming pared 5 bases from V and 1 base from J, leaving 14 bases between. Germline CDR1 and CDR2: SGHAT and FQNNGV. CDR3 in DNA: TGTGCCAGCAGCGCACTCCGGACAGCGAACACTGAAGCTTTCTTT. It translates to CASSALRTANTEAFF.

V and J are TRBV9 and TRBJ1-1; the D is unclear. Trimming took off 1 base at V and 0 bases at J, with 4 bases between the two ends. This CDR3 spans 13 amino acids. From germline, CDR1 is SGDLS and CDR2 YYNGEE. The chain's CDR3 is CASSVSMNTEAFF. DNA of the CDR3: TGTGCCAGCAGCGTATCAATGAACACTGAAGCTTTCTTT.

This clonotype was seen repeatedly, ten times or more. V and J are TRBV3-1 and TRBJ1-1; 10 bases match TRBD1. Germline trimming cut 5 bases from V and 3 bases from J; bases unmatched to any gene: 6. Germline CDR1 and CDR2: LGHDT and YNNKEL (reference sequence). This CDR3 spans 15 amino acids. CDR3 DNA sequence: TGTGCCAGCAGCGGCCGGGACAGGGGTGACACTGAAGCTTTCTTT. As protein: CASSGRDRGDTEAFF. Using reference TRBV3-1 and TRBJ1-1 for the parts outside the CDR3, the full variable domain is DTAVSQTPKYLVTQMGNDKSIKCEQNLGHDTMYWYKQDSKKFLKIMFSYNNKELIINETVPNRFSPKSPDKAHLNLHINSLELGDSAVYFCASSGRDRGDTEAFFGQGTRLTVV.